Listed here are 4 T cell receptor beta chains from one sample, sequenced in a study of T cell responses to AZD1222 COVID-19 vaccine. Assay used: immunoSEQ multiplex PCR; TCRdb lists only in-frame clones, some missing. The profile shows more than 100,000 clones, 85% to 90% of them singletons. This sample comprised peripheral blood, obtained on day 0 of AZD1222 vaccination. The receptors come from an adult in good health.

The rearrangement uses TRBV12-3 or TRBV12-4 and TRBJ2-2; D ambiguous. Between the trimmed V and J ends, which lost 0 bases and 5 bases, there was a span of 1 base. The CDR3 is 12 amino acids. This chain's CDR3 is CASSLATGELFF. The DNA of the CDR3 is TGTGCCAGCAGTTTAGCGACCGGGGAGCTGTTTTTT.

The chain combines TRBV28 with TRBJ1-1; tentatively, D is TRBD1 (6 bases). Germline CDR1 MDHEN, CDR2 SYDVKM. This CDR3 has 14 residues. V was shortened by 4 bases and J by 5 bases, with 14 bases between the two germline ends. The chain's CDR3 is CASSSGTSKTEAFF. In DNA form, the CDR3 reads TGTGCCAGCAGTTCGGGGACATCGAAAACTGAAGCTTTCTTT.

The chain carries TRBV28 and TRBJ2-7, with D possibly being TRBD1 (5 bases). The CDR3 is 13 amino acids. V was shortened by 6 bases and J by 3 bases, with 12 bases between the two germline ends. The germline V gene has CDR1 MDHEN and CDR2 SYDVKM. CDR3 coding DNA: TGTGCCAGCAGCCGACAGATCTACTACGAGCAGTACTTC. Translated: CASSRQIYYEQYF.

The chain employs TRBV5-4 and TRBJ1-1; weak D call: TRBD1 (5 bases). The length of the CDR3 is 15 residues. The germline V and J ends were trimmed by 0 bases and 5 bases, with 14 bases remaining between them. Germline V gene data show CDR1 as SGHNT and CDR2 as YYREEE (reference sequence). This chain's CDR3 is CASSLGDRRRTEAFF. The DNA of the CDR3 is TGTGCCAGCAGCTTGGGCGACAGAAGGAGGACTGAAGCTTTCTTT.